A selection of T cell receptor beta chains follows, all from one sample in a study of T cell responses to AZD1222 COVID-19 vaccine. Using immunoSEQ multiplex PCR, the repertoire was profiled, and TCRdb retains in-frame clones only, with some absent. The table has around 100,000 clones, around 95% seen once. The sample in question was peripheral blood, obtained on day 0 of AZD1222 vaccination. These receptors came from an adult in good health. Each CDR3 is given with its conserved first and last residue. Fields, in order: V gene, D gene, CDR3 protein. D genes are given only for firm matches.

v_call: TRBV7-2
d_call: NA
cdr3_aa: CASSLARDGLTHF

v_call: TRBV7-3
d_call: TRBD2
cdr3_aa: CASSLLTGGTDTQYF

v_call: TRBV2
d_call: NA
cdr3_aa: CASSDSRNTIYF

v_call: TRBV7-8
d_call: NA
cdr3_aa: CASSTNLDYEQYF

v_call: TRBV7-8
d_call: NA
cdr3_aa: CASSLLSTEAFF

v_call: TRBV5-6
d_call: NA
cdr3_aa: CASSLGQAIYEQYF

v_call: TRBV5-4
d_call: TRBD2
cdr3_aa: CASSLGVAGVPDTQYF

v_call: TRBV5-1
d_call: NA
cdr3_aa: CASSPRRAGNTDTQYF

v_call: TRBV19
d_call: NA
cdr3_aa: CASYPRAGRGYGYTF

v_call: TRBV20-1
d_call: NA
cdr3_aa: CSAATWIEQFF

v_call: TRBV4-1
d_call: NA
cdr3_aa: CASSQDARGYGYTF